Shown below are 18 T cell receptor beta chains from a single sample sequenced in a study of human CD4 T cells and Enterobacteriaceae. Memory CD4+ T cells were sorted as all CD4+ cells except CD45RA+CCR7+CD95- naive cells, over 95% pure. The method was immunoSEQ multiplex PCR; TCRdb's version includes in-frame clones alone and lacks a portion of them. The data show some 29,000 clones, roughly four fifths seen once. The sequencing input was memory CD4+ T cells from blood. These receptors came from a human donor in good health.

This chain uses TRBV9 with TRBJ2-1; 8 nucleotides agree with TRBD1. The ends lost 1 base at V and 7 bases at J; junction bases unmatched: 7. Germline CDR1 SGDLS, CDR2 YYNGEE. The CDR3 is made up of 15 amino acids. The CDR3 DNA is TGTGCCAGCAGCGTAAGTCAGGGGGCGCGGAATGAGCAGTTCTTC. Translated, it gives CASSVSQGARNEQFF. Complete variable domain (other parts from reference TRBV9 and TRBJ2-1): DSGVTQTPKHLITATGQRVTLRCSPRSGDLSVYWYQQSLDQGLQFLIQYYNGEERAKGNILERFSAQQFPDLHSELNLSSLELGDSALYFCASSVSQGARNEQFFGPGTRLTVL.

The chain couples TRBV5-5 to TRBJ1-2; D is perhaps TRBD1 (5 bases). Deletions cut 4 bases from V and 9 bases from J, with 16 bases between. The length of the CDR3 is 13 residues. Germline V gene data show CDR1 as SGHKS and CDR2 as YYEKEE (reference sequence). The CDR3 bases are TGTGCCAGCAGCCGGGACGAGGGAAGAAGCTACACCTTC. Translating gives CASSRDEGRSYTF.

V usage is TRBV29-1 and J usage is TRBJ2-7, with D possibly TRBD2 on 5 matching bases. The CDR3 spans 11 residues. Trimming removed 5 bases from V and 5 bases from J, with 10 bases in between. In germline, CDR1 is SQVTM, CDR2 ANQGSEA. CDR3 loop: CSVSPGNEQYF. CDR3 nucleotide sequence: TGCAGCGTTTCCCCGGGGAACGAGCAGTACTTC.

The chain recombines TRBV6-1 with TRBJ2-7, with 7 nucleotides matching TRBD1. The CDR3 length is 14 residues. CDR1 and CDR2 (germline): MNHNS, SASEGT. Losses at the gene ends were 9 bases for V and 0 bases for J; bases not matched to a gene: 8. In nucleotides, the CDR3 is TGTGCCAGTGAGACAGGGCAGAGCTCCTACGAGCAGTACTTC. It translates to CASETGQSSYEQYF.

V is TRBV27 and J is TRBJ2-1, with TRBD1 matching 9 bases. Germline loops: CDR1 MNHEY, CDR2 SMNVEV (reference sequence). J gave up 6 bases and V 4 bases, and 7 bases lay outside the gene matches. The CDR3 consists of 15 residues. CDR3 amino acids: CASSSLGTGINEQFF. For the CDR3, the DNA is TGTGCCAGCAGTTCCCTCGGGACAGGGATCAATGAGCAGTTCTTC.

The rearrangement joins TRBV5-1 to TRBJ1-1, with no clear D. The CDR3 sequence is 14 residues long. Germline V gene sequence: CDR1 SGHRS, CDR2 YFSETQ. Trimming left V 0 bases short and J 1 base short, with 7 bases between. CDR3 loop: CASSLGDTNTEAFF. The CDR3 coding sequence is TGCGCCAGCAGCTTGGGGGATACGAACACTGAAGCTTTCTTT.

The genes are TRBV5-1 and TRBJ2-7; tentative D call: TRBD1 (6 bases). CDR1 and CDR2 (germline): SGHRS, YFSETQ. Between the trimmed V and J ends, which lost 0 bases and 0 bases, there was a span of 10 bases. CDR3 size: 15 residues. In DNA, the CDR3 is TGCGCCAGCAGCTTGGCAGGGGTTGGCTCCTACGAGCAGTACTTC. Its protein product is CASSLAGVGSYEQYF. The full variable domain, its missing parts supplied by reference TRBV5-1 and TRBJ2-7, is KAGVTQTPRYLIKTRGQQVTLSCSPISGHRSVSWYQQTPGQGLQFLFEYFSETQRNKGNFPGRFSGRQFSNSRSEMNVSTLELGDSALYLCASSLAGVGSYEQYFGPGTRLTVT.

The chain joins TRBV4-2 to TRBJ2-7, with 8 bases fitting TRBD2. This CDR3 spans 16 amino acids. Germline V gives CDR1 LGHNA, CDR2 YNFKEQ. Unmatched junction bases numbered 5, after V lost 1 base and J lost 0 bases. The CDR3 is CASSQVSGTLSYEQYF. The CDR3 nucleotides are TGTGCCAGCAGCCAAGTTAGCGGGACCCTCTCCTACGAGCAGTACTTC.

This clone was picked up a small number of times. The chain carries TRBV6-1 and TRBJ1-5; D is unresolved. Germline-derived CDR1 and CDR2 are MNHNS and SASEGT. CDR3 size: 13 residues. V was clipped by 5 bases and J by 4 bases, with 9 bases between them. The CDR3 loop reads CASSLIDNQPQHF. In DNA form, the CDR3 reads TGTGCCAGCAGTCTCATCGATAATCAGCCCCAGCATTTT.

This chain links TRBV19 with TRBJ2-2, with 10 nucleotides matching TRBD1. Germline assignment: CDR1 LNHDA and CDR2 SQIVND (reference sequence). J gave up 0 bases and V 3 bases, and 10 bases lay outside the gene matches. The CDR3 loop spans 19 amino acids. The CDR3: CASSIGTGAFFANTGELFF. CDR3 in DNA: TGTGCCAGTAGTATTGGGACAGGGGCGTTTTTTGCGAACACCGGGGAGCTGTTTTTT.

The V and J genes are TRBV28 and TRBJ1-2; D remains unclear. V dropped 7 bases and J dropped 2 bases, with 8 bases sitting between them. Germline loops: CDR1 MDHEN, CDR2 SYDVKM. The CDR3 totals 12 residues. CDR3 loop: CASTTTNYGYTF. CDR3 in DNA: TGTGCCAGCACTACGACCAACTATGGCTACACCTTC.

This chain links TRBV30 with TRBJ1-4; 11 nucleotides match TRBD1. This CDR3 comprises 13 residues. Trimming took 3 bases from V and 7 from J; bases not matched to a gene: 1. Germline V gives CDR1 GTSNPN, CDR2 SVGIG (reference sequence). The CDR3 DNA reads as TGTGCCTGGAGGGACAGGGGGCCTGAAAAACTGTTTTTT. Its translation is CAWRDRGPEKLFF.

The genes are TRBV7-2 and TRBJ1-2, with D maybe TRBD1 (6 bases). The V gene's germline CDR1 is SGHTA and CDR2 FQGNSA. The ends were cut back, 0 bases at V and 6 bases at J, with 17 bases in the middle. The length of the CDR3 is 16 residues. Here the CDR3 DNA reads TGTGCCAGCAGCTTAGCCCTAGGGGGGGGGCGAAATGGCTACACCTTC. Residues: CASSLALGGGRNGYTF.

This sequence joins TRBV7-3 and TRBJ2-3; D remains ambiguous. The CDR3 covers 12 residues. Germline-derived CDR1 and CDR2 are SGHTA and FQGTGA. V was shortened by 0 bases and J by 4 bases, with 2 bases between the two germline ends. The CDR3 reads CASSLTADTQYF. CDR3 in DNA: TGTGCCAGCAGCTTAACGGCAGATACGCAGTATTTT. Based on the CDR3 plus reference TRBV7-3 and TRBJ2-3, the full variable domain is GAGVSQTPSNKVTEKGKYVELRCDPISGHTALYWYRQSLGQGPEFLIYFQGTGAADDSGLPNDRFFAVRPEGSVSTLKIQRTERGDSAVYLCASSLTADTQYFGPGTRLTVL.

This rearrangement joins TRBV7-9 to TRBJ1-3, with TRBD1 as a possible D gene (6 bases). Germline V gives CDR1 SEHNR, CDR2 FQNEAQ (reference sequence). CDR3 length equals 14 residues. Trimming took 5 bases from V and 5 from J, leaving 13 bases between them. The CDR3 coding sequence is TGTGCCAGCAGCCCCGAACAGGGTAGAAACACCATATATTTT. The encoded protein is CASSPEQGRNTIYF.

This clone was picked up a small number of times. The chain links TRBV10-3 to TRBJ2-1; D is unclear. CDR1 and CDR2 from the germline V gene are ENHRY and SYGVKD. This CDR3 contains 11 residues. The V end was cut by 7 bases, the J end by 5 bases, with 6 bases between. Written as DNA, the CDR3 is TGTGCCATCACAGCAGACAATGAGCAGTTCTTC. Its protein product is CAITADNEQFF.

V is TRBV2 and J is TRBJ2-5; D is unclear. Per the germline V gene, CDR1 is SNHLY and CDR2 is FYNNEI. Deletions cut 1 base from V and 3 bases from J, with 6 bases between. This CDR3 is built from 13 residues. The CDR3 spells CASSEDTEETQYF. The CDR3 region has the DNA TGTGCCAGCAGTGAAGACACTGAAGAGACCCAGTACTTC.

V is TRBV29-1 and J is TRBJ1-1; D call uncertain. The CDR3 sequence is 11 residues long. CDR1 and CDR2 from the germline V gene are SQVTM and ANQGSEA. V gave up 5 bases and J gave up 2 bases, with 6 bases separating them. The CDR3 DNA follows: TGCAGCGTTAAACCCAACACTGAAGCTTTCTTT. Protein: CSVKPNTEAFF.